This T cell receptor (beta chain) was captured in a study of cytomegalovirus exposure and HLA in healthy donors (TCRdb year 2017). Context from the whole study: An earlier analysis of 587 of the donors reported roughly 300 Gb of sequence data and around 120 million unique TCR beta sequences obtained from some 170 million T cells. Around 320 gigabases of sequencing data and tens of millions of unique TCR sequences were included in an early release covering roughly 700 HLA-typed donors. Of the 300 to 400 genotyped donors, around 81% fell in the genetic ancestry cluster associated with self-reported Caucasian donors. The study aimed to test whether signatures of past pathogen exposure could be identified by cataloging public T cell receptors. Using immunosequencing, the study profiled T cell repertoires from 500 to 800 subjects and related those repertoires to cytomegalovirus serostatus. Besides the first cohort of hundreds of subjects, a separate validation cohort made up of around 120 different subjects was used. To predict cytomegalovirus infection status, the study brought together high-throughput TCR immunosequencing, statistical association of individual TCRs with disease status, and machine learning. In a later analysis, previously published TCR beta repertoires from 550 to 750 donors were re-analyzed and high-resolution HLA genotyping was added so that TCR occurrence patterns could be studied. In the later analysis, no new phenotypic data were used to find candidate immune exposures; instead, reliance was placed on TCR beta sequences and their occurrence across donors. To decide whether each TCR beta V gene segment behaved as functional or pseudogenic, an earlier analysis of fewer than 750 of the donors relied on high-throughput TCR beta sequencing. Alongside the repertoire data, information on donor age, sex, ethnicity and CMV serostatus was compiled. In a later genetic analysis, genome-wide SNP genotypes for about 55% of the roughly 700 donors were used, and that subset was treated as a discovery cohort. All discovery cohort repertoires had been generated using a single sequencing platform. Class I and class II HLA loci were covered by the typing at four-digit resolution. The number of typed donors differed by locus: about 629-630 for A, B, C, DRB1 and DQB1; 522 for DQA1; approximately 600 for DPA1; and about 450 for DPB1. Because of strong linkage in the cohort, five DR-DQ haplotypes were treated as single units for association and clustering. Among 300 to 500 genotyped donors of the cohort, an average of around 220,000 unique TCR beta nucleotide sequences was sequenced per donor, of which about 19% were non-productive. Results and caveats for the whole study, not just this receptor: In a later genetic analysis, fewer N-insertions in productive TCRs were reported among donors in an Asian-associated ancestry cluster than the 666-donor mean. In a later analysis, most CMV-associated TCR beta chains were found to appear HLA-restricted, with HLA associations seemingly driven largely by CMV exposure. A further reported finding was that TCR beta sequences accurately predicted the HLA-A and HLA-B alleles for most subjects in the first cohort. Roughly uniform sequencing depth across donors was assumed in presence/absence analyses, although this assumption may not hold. An association between a missense DCLRE1C variant and V-gene and J-gene trimming of TCR beta chains was found in a later genetic analysis and replicated in an independent cohort. In a later analysis, 16,951 TCR beta sequences were associated with specific HLA alleles at a false discovery rate of 0.05. According to a later analysis, parvovirus B19, influenza, CMV and Epstein-Barr virus appeared linked to several top co-occurrence clusters. A later analysis found that HLA-associated TCR beta chains were more clonally expanded and had lower generation probabilities than equally common non-associated chains. A later analysis found that TCR association rates varied across HLA loci, with DRB1 alleles showing the most associated TCRs and HLA-C alleles the fewest. Because counts were too low, roughly 16 rarely observed V segments, including chromosome 9 orphons, were excluded from the earlier analysis of around 590 of the donors. It was suggested by the authors that the approach could potentially be generalized to other disease states and immunological phenotypes. A total of some 180 TCR beta chains were listed by the study as associated with cytomegalovirus. The classifier was reported to diagnose cytomegalovirus status with high specificity and sensitivity in both the original and validation cohorts. This cohort had only TCR beta chains sequenced, and the lack of alpha or paired-chain data limited which features could be detected. An earlier analysis of approximately 570 of the donors showed that most TCR beta V segments appeared in productive rearrangements either about 87% or about 30% of the time, which broadly matched IMGT annotations. Most TCR sequences were seen in very few donors, while some public TCRs were found in many individuals. When HLA alleles, especially DR and DQ, strongly co-occurred, attributing TCR associations to individual alleles was difficult. Because some donors lacked HLA typing at each locus, the association tests relied only on the typed subset. The only immune exposure information available for the cohort was CMV serostatus. The 87-base-pair reads could not distinguish some IMGT-functional V segments, including TRBV6-2 and TRBV6-3, so those segments were excluded. A cluster of highly shared sequence variants was judged likely to represent a technical artifact of the sequencing pipeline. Linkage disequilibrium might explain the correlated functional status among segregating V segments, but an unknown experimental factor could not be excluded. Three of the identified cytomegalovirus-associated TCR beta chains were confirmed in vitro to be specific for cytomegalovirus antigens.

The library was produced with the immunoSEQ multiplex PCR assay. For the multiplex PCR, a mixture combining 60 forward primers for TCR Vbeta segments and 13 reverse primers for TCR Jbeta segments was used. The CDR3 region of rearranged TCR beta genes was amplified from genomic DNA by a multiplex PCR assay. The Illumina HiSeq System was used to sequence the amplified TCR beta libraries as 87-base-pair reads. As for how the authors treated the data: Across the 500 to 850 repertoires, a later analysis counted 78 million or so unique TCR beta chains, roughly 11 million of which were shared by at least two donors. To remove PCR and sequencing errors, raw reads were error-corrected and collapsed into unique sequences using a nearest-neighbor algorithm that merged closely related sequences. To assign V, D and J gene segments, CDR3 sequences were aligned to IMGT reference sequences. For a sequence to be retained, a match of at least six nucleotides was required to both a V gene segment and a J gene segment. Rearrangements were called productive when the CDR3 lacked stop codons and stayed in frame with V and J; all others were non-productive. Following IMGT convention, CDR3 was defined as the stretch from the second conserved V-encoded cysteine up to the conserved J-encoded phenylalanine. In an earlier analysis of around 540 of the donors, sequences lacking an unambiguous match to a single V gene segment were excluded. In an earlier analysis of 587 of the donors, V segments were called functional above 56.7% productive rearrangements and were called segregating when the between-donor standard deviation exceeded 5%. A statistical classification framework was developed to diagnose cytomegalovirus status using the catalog of TCR beta chain sequences. In a later analysis, V and J genes were assigned by comparing TCR nucleotide sequences against IMGT/GENE-DB human TR gene sequences. In a later analysis, CDR3 sequences and most-parsimonious VDJ recombination scenarios were assigned using the TCRdist pipeline. In a later analysis, each TCR beta chain was defined by its CDR3 amino acid sequence together with its V-gene family, and reads lacking a unique V-gene family were excluded. A later analysis removed 550 to 700 highly shared, low-generation-probability nucleotide sequences to deal with suspected cross-contamination and a sequencing artifact. In a later analysis, a clonal expansion index was calculated for each public chain from normalized within-repertoire ranks of inferred template counts. In a later analysis, generation probabilities were computed with a VDJ recombination model fitted to out-of-frame rearrangements, and the resulting probabilities were checked against IGoR. A later analysis scored TCR-TCR, TCR-HLA and TCR-CMV co-occurrence with hypergeometric tests, applying a repertoire-size bias correction to TCR pairs. In a later analysis, false discovery rates were estimated by permuting HLA or CMV assignments 20 times. In a later analysis, co-occurring TCRs were grouped using DBSCAN, and TCRdist sequence similarity was added for clustering within HLA-allele-positive subsets. Repertoires with fewer than 30,000 or more than 120,000 public chains, plus five repertoires with anomalous nucleotide sharing, were excluded from co-occurrence clustering. As stored in TCRdb, this immuneACCESS dataset retains in-frame rearrangements with V and J assigned. A fraction of the clones does not appear; measured against another copy, unresolved V genes explain less than half of the discrepancy, and the remainder lacks a known reason. V, J and clone size are taken as reported in that table, and D and trimming were inferred from the DNA itself. The sample data list about 130,000 clones, and 74% of these were observed just once. Of the sample, about 4% falls within the top ten clones.

The cohort comprised under 700 healthy bone marrow donors. Cohort members were all nominally healthy when sampled, although unrecorded immune exposures were likely present. The donor was CMV seropositive and belonged to the group of 250 to 300 seropositive cohort members. A peripheral blood sample was provided by each donor, and peripheral blood mononuclear cells were used for TCR beta sequencing. The Qiagen DNeasy Blood Extraction Kit was used to extract genomic DNA from the blood cell samples. Concerning this clone: No antigen is known for it. No much larger clonotype is one base removed from it; base qualities were not supplied.

The germline V gene (reference sequence) specifies LNHNV as CDR1 and YYDKDF as CDR2. The junction shows trimming of 3 bases on V and 0 bases on J, and the gene matches do not reach 7 bases of it. From its cysteine to its phenylalanine, the CDR3 spans 16 amino acids. This entry keeps only the CDR3 DNA: 48 bases, framed from base 1. The sequenced sample consisted of PBMCs. The TCR sequence derives from a woman between 45 and 60 years old in good health and CMV-seropositive. This chain joins TRBV15 to TRBJ2-7, and 8 bases in between align with TRBD2. The CDR3 region: CATSSLSGVNSYEQYF. The DNA is TGTGCCACCAGCAGCCTTAGCGGGGTGAACTCCTACGAGCAGTACTTC.